The clone carrying this T cell receptor (beta chain) has a count of ten or more. Its cognate antigen is unknown. The entry originates in a study of T cell repertoires in cytomegalovirus infection. In the study overall: The authors used CMV epitopes that were HLA-C-restricted (recently identified) and HLA-B-restricted (well studied). Public signatures in TCR beta pointed to CMV infection and matching HLA type.

General study points: HLA-C-restricted CMV-specific TCR beta clonotypes were dominant in the ex vivo response.

The V and J ends lost 5 bases and 4 bases respectively, with 12 bases between them. CDR3 length: 13 residues. Germline loops: CDR1 LNHDA, CDR2 SQIVND (reference sequence). Each CDR3 protein gets one entry after TCRdb re-called the reads with MiXCR. The repertoire has approximately 990,000 distinct CDR3 sequences, 25% to 40% of them found once; the top ten carry around an eighth. This chain uses TRBV19 with TRBJ2-7; no clear D gene. Specimen: cultured CD8+ T cells from PBMCs, collected from culture after CMV antigen stimulation. The TCR sequence derives from a human donor in good health (CMV status not recorded). Some clones in this sample may be carry-over from other donors' samples. This CDR3 reads CASSPGFTYEQYF. CDR3 nucleotide sequence: TGTGCCAGTAGTCCCGGCTTTACATACGAGCAGTACTTC.